These 26 T cell receptor beta chains share one sample of origin, sequenced in a study of T cells after yellow fever vaccination (dated by TCRdb to the late 2010s). The method was 5' RACE. The sequencing machine was an Illumina HiSeq 2500. TCRdb took the public reads, trimmed them with fastp at Q25, ran MiXCR for clone calling and kept in-frame beta chains. Rows are unified per CDR3 protein, each entry keeping the most common DNA and genes. The table for this sample lists 500,000 to 650,000 distinct CDR3 sequences; around an eighth of them were counted only once. The top ten hold around an eighth of the sample. This specimen's treatment or condition label, per the study, means: live attenuated yellow fever vaccine strain. Specimen: PBMCs, collected on the day of the yellow fever booster vaccination. These receptors all come from a young man who received the YFV17D yellow fever vaccine.

The chain links TRBV6-2 or TRBV6-3 to TRBJ2-7; D is undetermined. The CDR3 is 14 residues long. Deletions cut 6 bases from V and 4 bases from J, with 16 bases between. CDR1 MNHEY and CDR2 SVGEGT come from the germline V gene. The CDR3 bases are TGTGCCAGCAGCCCCCTCCTGGGCGAATACGAGCAGTACTTC. This encodes CASSPLLGEYEQYF.

This rearrangement joins TRBV28 to TRBJ2-5; 13 bases are shared with TRBD2. The CDR3 has 18 residues. The V gene end was trimmed by 4 bases and the J gene end by 0 bases; junction bases not matched to a gene: 8. In germline, CDR1 is MDHEN, CDR2 SYDVKM. This CDR3 is CASSSQLAGGGYQETQYF. The CDR3 nucleotides are TGTGCCAGCAGTTCCCAACTAGCGGGAGGGGGGTACCAAGAGACCCAGTACTTC. Full variable domain (rest looked up from reference TRBV28 and TRBJ2-5): DVKVTQSSRYLVKRTGEKVFLECVQDMDHENMFWYRQDPGLGLRLIYFSYDVKMKEKGDIPEGYSVSREKKERFSLILESASTNQTSMYLCASSSQLAGGGYQETQYFGPGTRLLVL.

This chain links TRBV11-2 with TRBJ2-1, with D perhaps matching TRBD2 (6 bases). From germline, CDR1 is SGHAT and CDR2 FQNNGV. The CDR3 consists of 15 residues. V shed 1 base and J shed 9 bases, with 16 bases lying between them. CDR3 DNA sequence: TGTGCCAGCAGCTTAGGAACGGGAGAATTGGGTGAGCAGTTCTTC. This gives the protein CASSLGTGELGEQFF.

The sample holds many counts of this clonotype. V gene TRBV20-1 combines with J gene TRBJ2-7; TRBD1 matches at 8 bases. CDR1 is DFQATT and CDR2 is SNEGSKA in the germline V gene (reference sequence). The CDR3 has 14 residues. The trim removed 6 bases at V and 5 bases at J, leaving 12 bases unmatched. The CDR3 reads CSAQVRGQGNEQYF. The CDR3, as DNA: TGCAGTGCCCAGGTCCGAGGACAGGGTAACGAGCAGTACTTC.

The chain employs TRBV20-1 and TRBJ2-5, with D perhaps TRBD2 (5 bases). Trimming stripped 7 bases from V and 6 bases from J, with 21 bases between. CDR1 is DFQATT, CDR2 SNEGSKA, per germline (reference sequence). This CDR3 contains 14 residues. CDR3 sequence: CSVPPPFTGKTQYF. CDR3 nucleotide sequence: TGCAGTGTTCCCCCCCCTTTCACCGGGAAGACCCAGTACTTC.

This clonotype was counted at least ten times. This sequence joins TRBV7-9 and TRBJ1-1; no firm D call. V lost 3 bases and J 1 base, leaving 9 bases between the germline ends. CDR1 and CDR2 (germline): SEHNR, FQNEAQ (reference sequence). CDR3 length: 14 residues. For the CDR3, the DNA is TGTGCCAGCAGCTTTCCACAGAGGAACACTGAAGCTTTCTTT. It codes for CASSFPQRNTEAFF.

This clonotype was counted many times. The junction departs from germline at one end; a sequencing error may be responsible. This rearrangement joins TRBV5-1 to TRBJ2-7; 11 nucleotides match TRBD1. This CDR3 has 15 residues. Germline CDR1 reads SGHRS; CDR2 reads YFSETQ. The CDR3 DNA is TGTGCCAGCAGCTTAGAGGGACAGGGGGCCTACGAGCAGTACTTC. It yields the protein CASSLEGQGAYEQYF.

The chain has TRBV6-4 and TRBJ2-7, with TRBD2 as a possible D gene (5 bases). This CDR3 has 14 residues. Germline lookup yields CDR1 MRHNA and CDR2 SNTAGT. Trimming pared 0 bases from V and 4 bases from J, leaving 10 bases between. DNA of the CDR3: TGTGCCAGCAGTGACTCGGAGGTTATGTACGAGCAGTACTTC. Translating gives CASSDSEVMYEQYF.

J is TRBJ2-3 and V is TRBV12-3 or TRBV12-4; tentatively, D is TRBD1 (5 bases). The length of the CDR3 is 14 residues. The V and J ends lost 3 bases and 5 bases respectively, with 12 bases between them. The CDR3 DNA follows: TGTGCCAGCAGTTTCGTGGGGCGCGGAGATACGCAGTATTTT. Translated: CASSFVGRGDTQYF.

In DNA form, the CDR3 reads TGTGCCAGCCCTAACCCATTATCGGGGGGGTTTTACAATGAGCAGTTCTTC. It codes for CASPNPLSGGFYNEQFF. The chain uses TRBV7-9 and TRBJ2-1; 8 nucleotides align to TRBD2. The V segment lost 8 bases and the J segment 4 bases; nucleotides outside the gene matches: 16. The CDR3 sequence is 17 residues long. Germline CDR1 is SEHNR and CDR2 is FQNEAQ (reference sequence).

The table lists this clonotype with a few counts. V and J are TRBV10-1 and TRBJ2-7; D may be TRBD1 or TRBD2 (5 bases each). In germline, CDR1 is WNHNN, CDR2 SYGVQD (reference sequence). The CDR3 runs 15 residues. V shed 3 bases and J shed 6 bases, with 18 bases lying between them. Written as DNA, the CDR3 is TGCGCCAGCAGTGACAGTTTTCTTGCAGGGACCGAGCAGTACTTC. As protein: CASSDSFLAGTEQYF.

The gene calls are TRBV9 and TRBJ2-1; 10 bases map to TRBD1. Germline V gives CDR1 SGDLS, CDR2 YYNGEE. V shed 4 bases and J 8 bases; nucleotides not matched to a gene: 9. CDR3 length equals 15 residues. The CDR3 sequence: CASSSSRDRGYEQFF. The CDR3 DNA is TGTGCCAGCAGCTCGAGCCGGGACAGGGGCTATGAGCAGTTCTTC.

The chain carries TRBV11-1 and TRBJ2-1; 9 bases line up with TRBD2. The J segment lost 5 bases and the V segment lost 6 bases, leaving 11 bases of the junction unmatched. The CDR3 totals 16 residues. Germline CDR1 and CDR2: SGHAT and FQDESV (reference sequence). CDR3 protein: CASRSPLAGRNNEQFF. CDR3 coding DNA: TGTGCCAGCAGGTCACCTCTAGCGGGAAGAAACAATGAGCAGTTCTTC. The entire variable domain, with the rest obtained from reference TRBV11-1 and TRBJ2-1, is as follows: EAEVAQSPRYKITEKSQAVAFWCDPISGHATLYWYRQILGQGPELLVQFQDESVVDDSQLPKDRFSAERLKGVDSTLKIQPAELGDSAMYLCASRSPLAGRNNEQFFGPGTRLTVL.

The V and J genes are TRBV27 and TRBJ1-1, with 10 bases lining up with TRBD1. The CDR3 covers 18 residues. The V and J ends lost 5 bases and 3 bases, in that order; junction bases with no gene match: 15. CDR1 and CDR2 (germline): MNHEY, SMNVEV (reference sequence). CDR3 in amino acids: CASSANPTGGYFDTEAFF. CDR3 nucleotide sequence: TGTGCCAGCAGTGCCAATCCGACAGGGGGCTATTTCGACACTGAAGCTTTCTTT.

This clonotype was counted a few times. This chain uses TRBV5-1 with TRBJ1-2; tentatively, D is TRBD1 (6 bases). V was clipped by 6 bases and J by 2 bases, with 14 bases between them. This CDR3 is built from 14 residues. CDR1 is SGHRS and CDR2 is YFSETQ in the germline V gene. The DNA of the CDR3 is TGCGCCAGCACCTCGGGACACCAGAACTATGGCTACACCTTC. Protein sequence: CASTSGHQNYGYTF. Full variable domain (remainder filled in from reference TRBV5-1 and TRBJ1-2): KAGVTQTPRYLIKTRGQQVTLSCSPISGHRSVSWYQQTPGQGLQFLFEYFSETQRNKGNFPGRFSGRQFSNSRSEMNVSTLELGDSALYLCASTSGHQNYGYTFGSGTRLTVV.

CDR3: CATSKGSSGANVLTF. Written as DNA, the CDR3 is TGTGCCACCAGTAAGGGCAGCTCTGGGGCCAACGTCCTGACTTTC. The gene calls are TRBV15 and TRBJ2-6; no clear D gene. Germline V lookup: CDR1 LNHNV, CDR2 YYDKDF (reference sequence). The germline V and J ends were trimmed by 6 bases and 0 bases, with 9 bases remaining between them. This CDR3 has 15 amino acids. The whole variable domain, remainder taken from reference TRBV15 and TRBJ2-6, is DAMVIQNPRYQVTQFGKPVTLSCSQTLNHNVMYWYQQKSSQAPKLLFHYYDKDFNNEADTPDNFQSRRPNTSFCFLDIRSPGLGDTAMYLCATSKGSSGANVLTFGAGSRLTVL.

The table lists this clonotype with a few counts. This sequence joins TRBV4-1 and TRBJ2-1; TRBD2 matches at 7 bases. Per the germline V gene, CDR1 is MGHRA and CDR2 is YSYEKL. V shed 1 base and J 0 bases; nucleotides not matched to a gene: 6. This CDR3 has 17 residues. The CDR3 here is CASSQGSSGSSYNEQFF. CDR3 bases: TGCGCCAGCAGCCAAGGGTCTAGCGGTTCCTCCTACAATGAGCAGTTCTTC.

The J gene is TRBJ2-1, the V gene TRBV19; 8 bases fit TRBD1. The length of the CDR3 is 15 residues. With 4 bases clipped from V and 10 bases from J, the junction kept 12 bases outside the gene matches. Germline values: CDR1 LNHDA, CDR2 SQIVND (reference sequence). CDR3 nucleotides: TGTGCCAGTAGTACGCTTCGACAGGGGCTGGGGGAGCAGTTCTTC. Residues: CASSTLRQGLGEQFF.

The sample holds one count of this clonotype. The V gene is TRBV7-9, the J gene TRBJ1-5; D remains unclear. Germline V CDR1 and CDR2: SEHNR, FQNEAQ (reference sequence). The CDR3 consists of 15 residues. V gave up 4 bases and J gave up 6 bases, with 16 bases separating them. The CDR3, as DNA: TGTGCCAGCAGCTCCCATATGCAATCCGGTCAGCCCCAGCATTTT. Protein product: CASSSHMQSGQPQHF. Supplemented by reference TRBV7-9 and TRBJ1-5, the full variable domain reads DTGVSQNPRHKITKRGQNVTFRCDPISEHNRLYWYRQTLGQGPEFLTYFQNEAQLEKSRLLSDRFSAERPKGSFSTLEIQRTEQGDSAMYLCASSSHMQSGQPQHFGDGTRLSIL.

This clonotype has at least ten counts. CDR3 loop: CASSRTRGETQYF. The CDR3 nucleotides read TGTGCCAGCAGCAGGACTAGAGGAGAGACCCAGTACTTC. This chain links TRBV21-1 with TRBJ2-5; the D call TRBD2 from the table was never checked on the DNA. TRBV21-1 is a recognized pseudogene. The CDR3 spans 13 residues.

The rearrangement joins TRBV7-2 to TRBJ2-1, with D tentatively TRBD2 (5 bases). Germline lookup yields CDR1 SGHTA and CDR2 FQGNSA. The CDR3 contains 12 residues. Trimming pared 6 bases from V and 5 bases from J, leaving 8 bases between. The CDR3 DNA is TGTGCCAGCAGACCGGGGAACAATGAGCAGTTCTTC. This codes for CASRPGNNEQFF.

This clonotype appeared a few times. This chain connects TRBV6-1 to TRBJ1-1, with 8 bases fitting TRBD1. Germline values: CDR1 MNHNS, CDR2 SASEGT. The CDR3 extends over 15 amino acids. V trimming: 6 bases; J trimming: 0 bases; junction bases outside the gene matches: 6. CDR3 sequence: CASSRGTGLNTEAFF. CDR3 bases: TGTGCCAGCAGCCGCGGGACAGGTTTGAACACTGAAGCTTTCTTT.

In this sample, this clonotype turned up a few times. V usage is TRBV3-1 and J usage is TRBJ2-7; 13 bases are a match to TRBD2. The CDR3 sequence is 16 residues long. The V gene's germline CDR1 is LGHDT and CDR2 YNNKEL (reference sequence). V dropped 1 base and J dropped 6; count of bases not matched to a gene: 6. CDR3 residues: CASSQVGLAGEFEQYF. Here the CDR3 DNA reads TGTGCCAGCAGCCAAGTCGGACTAGCGGGAGAGTTCGAGCAGTACTTC.

Worth noting for this clonotype: The junction does not match germline at one end; this may be a read error. The chain has TRBV5-1 and TRBJ2-7; no clear D gene. Germline values: CDR1 SGHRS, CDR2 YFSETQ. CDR3 size: 13 residues. CDR3 sequence reads: CASSWQDNYAQYF. The CDR3 coding sequence is TGCGCCAGCAGCTGGCAGGATAATTACGCGCAGTACTTC. Full variable domain (rest looked up from reference TRBV5-1 and TRBJ2-7): KAGVTQTPRYLIKTRGQQVTLSCSPISGHRSVSWYQQTPGQGLQFLFEYFSETQRNKGNFPGRFSGRQFSNSRSEMNVSTLELGDSALYLCASSWQDNYAQYFGPGTRLTVT.

The chain joins TRBV6-1 to TRBJ1-2, with D tentatively TRBD1 (6 bases). The CDR3 sequence is 12 residues long. Germline V gene data show CDR1 as MNHNS and CDR2 as SASEGT. V gave up 3 bases and J gave up 7 bases, with 9 bases separating them. The CDR3 DNA sequence: TGTGCCAGCAGTGAGGGGGGCGCTGGCTACACCTTC. It yields the protein CASSEGGAGYTF.

V and J are TRBV19 and TRBJ1-2; a possible D gene is TRBD1 (5 bases). The germline V gene encodes CDR1 LNHDA and CDR2 SQIVND (reference sequence). The CDR3 is 15 residues long. The V end lost 7 bases, the J end lost 8 bases, and 23 bases lay between the germline ends. The CDR3 DNA follows: TGTGCCAGTACCACTGGGGCAGTGGGCGTGAAGGGCTACACCTTC. It is translated as CASTTGAVGVKGYTF.